One and the same sample provided the 22 T cell receptor beta chains below, sequenced in a study of T-cell memory formation after mild COVID-19. A single record per CDR3 protein comes from TCRdb applying MiXCR to the 5' RACE reads. The sample yields fewer than 450,000 distinct CDR3 sequences, 20% to 25% seen once. The sequenced sample consisted of PBMCs or a T cell subset sorted from them (not recorded which). The receptors were gathered from an adult woman who had mild COVID-19 (a few samples of this study predate the infection). Cell type and time point are not known.

J is TRBJ2-3 and V is TRBV6-6; possibly TRBD2 for D (6 bases). Germline CDR1 and CDR2: MNHNY and SVGAGI (reference sequence). The length of the CDR3 is 16 residues. The V gene lost 2 bases and the J gene lost 0 bases, with 12 bases spanning the gap. The CDR3 DNA reads as TGTGCCAGCAGTTACGACGCGGGACCTAGCACAGATACGCAGTATTTT. This translates into CASSYDAGPSTDTQYF.

The chain recombines TRBV6-5 with TRBJ2-1, with TRBD2 matching over 11 bases. CDR1 and CDR2 from the germline V gene are MNHEY and SVGAGI. The CDR3 runs 16 residues. V shed 5 bases, J shed 0 bases, and the junction held 3 bases outside the gene matches. CDR3 DNA: TGTGCCAGCAGTCTGACTAGCGGGGACTCCTACAATGAGCAGTTCTTC. Residues: CASSLTSGDSYNEQFF.

This clonotype occurred many times. This sequence joins TRBV4-2 and TRBJ2-7, with 9 bases identical to TRBD2. This CDR3 region has 15 residues. The trim removed 4 bases at V and 2 bases at J, leaving 6 bases unmatched. Germline V gives CDR1 LGHNA, CDR2 YNFKEQ. CDR3 protein: CASSPSLAGTYEQYF. CDR3 DNA: TGTGCCAGCAGCCCCTCACTAGCGGGCACCTACGAGCAGTACTTC.

This clonotype was found a few times. The genes are TRBV9 and TRBJ2-5; 7 bases match TRBD1. Germline-derived CDR1 and CDR2 are SGDLS and YYNGEE. V lost 7 bases to trimming and J lost 4 bases; unmatched junction nucleotides: 13. This CDR3 comprises 15 residues. The CDR3 sequence is CASAPTGTTRETQYF. CDR3 DNA sequence: TGTGCCAGCGCCCCGACAGGGACCACGAGAGAGACCCAGTACTTC. Full variable domain (rest looked up from reference TRBV9 and TRBJ2-5): DSGVTQTPKHLITATGQRVTLRCSPRSGDLSVYWYQQSLDQGLQFLIQYYNGEERAKGNILERFSAQQFPDLHSELNLSSLELGDSALYFCASAPTGTTRETQYFGPGTRLLVL.

This clonotype was recorded a few times. The genes are TRBV27 and TRBJ1-2; D unclear. The germline V gene has CDR1 MNHEY and CDR2 SMNVEV (reference sequence). V lost 7 bases, J lost 4 bases, and 16 bases lay in between. There are 14 residues in the CDR3. CDR3 DNA sequence: TGTGCCAGCACCTCATCCCCAGTCGGCTATGGCTACACCTTC. This gives the protein CASTSSPVGYGYTF.

V and J are TRBV7-9 and TRBJ2-3; a possible D gene is TRBD2 (6 bases). CDR3 length equals 16 residues. Germline values: CDR1 SEHNR, CDR2 FQNEAQ (reference sequence). The ends were cut back, 0 bases at V and 3 bases at J, with 13 bases in the middle. CDR3 in DNA: TGTGCCAGCAGCTTAGCTGTAGCGGAAGGGACAGATACGCAGTATTTT. Encoded protein: CASSLAVAEGTDTQYF.

This chain links TRBV29-1 with TRBJ2-1; possibly TRBD2 for D (5 bases). CDR3 size: 10 residues. V lost 4 bases to trimming and J lost 12 bases, with 10 bases between them. Germline CDR1 SQVTM, CDR2 ANQGSEA. In DNA form, the CDR3 reads TGCAGCGTTGGAGGAGGTGGGCAGTTCTTC. Protein: CSVGGGGQFF.

V is TRBV12-3 or TRBV12-4 and J is TRBJ2-3, with 8 bases matching TRBD1. The trim removed 5 bases at V and 5 bases at J, leaving 15 bases unmatched. This CDR3 is 17 amino acids long. The CDR3 bases are TGTGCCAGCAGTGAAGGGACAGGCGTGCTAGGAGTAGATACGCAGTATTTT. Encoded protein: CASSEGTGVLGVDTQYF.

The chain recombines TRBV5-1 with TRBJ1-1; the match to TRBD1 covers 7 bases. The CDR3 totals 16 residues. CDR1 is SGHRS and CDR2 is YFSETQ in the germline V gene. V shed 1 base, J shed 0 bases, and the junction held 6 bases outside the gene matches. DNA of the CDR3: TGCGCCAGCAGCTTGTATGCAGGGGGAATGAACACTGAAGCTTTCTTT. Its protein is CASSLYAGGMNTEAFF.

The V and J genes are TRBV2 and TRBJ1-1; D unresolved. The CDR3 spans 13 residues. V was trimmed by 4 bases and J by 0 bases, leaving 6 bases between them. Germline CDR1 reads SNHLY; CDR2 reads FYNNEI. The CDR3 spells CASSAEMNTEAFF. The CDR3 DNA reads TGTGCCAGCAGTGCAGAGATGAACACTGAAGCTTTCTTT.

This clonotype was seen a single time. The V gene is TRBV7-6, the J gene TRBJ1-6; tentative D call: TRBD1 (5 bases). CDR3 length: 15 amino acids. V dropped 5 bases and J dropped 10 bases, with 18 bases sitting between them. Germline V lookup: CDR1 SGHVS, CDR2 FNYEAQ. The CDR3 loop reads CASSQTRDGISPLHF. The CDR3 bases are TGTGCCAGCAGCCAAACCCGGGACGGAATATCACCCCTCCACTTT. Full variable domain (remainder filled in from reference TRBV7-6 and TRBJ1-6): GAGVSQSPRYKVTKRGQDVALRCDPISGHVSLYWYRQALGQGPEFLTYFNYEAQQDKSGLPNDRFSAERPEGSISTLTIQRTEQRDSAMYRCASSQTRDGISPLHFGNGTRLTVT.

The rearrangement links TRBV5-1 to TRBJ2-3; 8 bases are shared with TRBD2. Trimming cost V 4 bases and J 2 bases; bases outside gene matches: 6. The CDR3 has 15 residues. CDR1 is SGHRS, CDR2 YFSETQ, per germline. DNA for the CDR3: TGCGCCAGCAGCGACATAGCGGGGACCACAGATACGCAGTATTTT. Its protein product is CASSDIAGTTDTQYF.

This clonotype appeared a few times. The V gene is TRBV6-2 or TRBV6-3, the J gene TRBJ2-2, with 15 bases that match TRBD2. J was trimmed by 4 bases and V by 4 bases; bases with no gene match: 4. Germline lookup yields CDR1 MNHEY and CDR2 SVGEGT. CDR3 length equals 17 residues. The CDR3 bases are TGTGCCAGCAGTTGGACTAGCGGGAGGGCCCTCACCGGGGAGCTGTTTTTT. Protein product: CASSWTSGRALTGELFF.

This clonotype has at least ten counts. The chain couples TRBV18 to TRBJ2-7, with 7 bases aligning to TRBD1. Germline values: CDR1 KGHSH, CDR2 LQKENI. V trimming: 3 bases; J trimming: 0 bases; junction bases outside the gene matches: 2. The length of the CDR3 is 14 residues. The CDR3 DNA reads TGTGCCAGCTCACCGGGGGACAGCTCCTACGAGCAGTACTTC. Protein product: CASSPGDSSYEQYF.

This clonotype appeared a few times. This CDR3 is CASSVWGTQETQYF. In DNA, the CDR3 is TGTGCCAGCAGTGTATGGGGGACCCAAGAGACCCAGTACTTC. The chain is built from TRBV6-1 and TRBJ2-5; D is perhaps TRBD1 or TRBD2 (5 bases each). This CDR3 region has 14 residues. Germline V lookup: CDR1 MNHNS, CDR2 SASEGT. The V gene lost 4 bases and the J gene lost 1 base, with 10 bases spanning the gap.

The chain combines TRBV20-1 with TRBJ2-7, with D unresolved. Trimming left V 0 bases short and J 0 bases short, with 12 bases between. The CDR3 extends over 15 amino acids. Germline CDR1 is DFQATT and CDR2 is SNEGSKA (reference sequence). CDR3 in amino acids: CSAREVGPLSYEQYF. Written as DNA, the CDR3 is TGCAGTGCTAGAGAGGTAGGGCCCCTCTCCTACGAGCAGTACTTC.

The chain uses TRBV29-1 and TRBJ2-4; 9 nucleotides match TRBD2. V lost 5 bases, J lost 9 bases, and 8 bases stayed unmatched. The CDR3 spans 13 residues. Germline V gives CDR1 SQVTM, CDR2 ANQGSEA. This CDR3 reads CSVRREGVGIQYF. The CDR3 DNA reads TGCAGCGTTAGGCGGGAGGGAGTAGGCATTCAGTACTTC.

V usage is TRBV15 and J usage is TRBJ1-5, with D possibly being TRBD1 (6 bases). V gave up 5 bases and J gave up 6 bases, with 14 bases separating them. CDR1 and CDR2 (germline): LNHNV, YYDKDF (reference sequence). CDR3 size: 14 residues. DNA of the CDR3: TGTGCCACCAGCGGGGGGCCCGGGGGTCAGCCCCAGCATTTT. Amino acids: CATSGGPGGQPQHF. Full variable domain (rest looked up from reference TRBV15 and TRBJ1-5): DAMVIQNPRYQVTQFGKPVTLSCSQTLNHNVMYWYQQKSSQAPKLLFHYYDKDFNNEADTPDNFQSRRPNTSFCFLDIRSPGLGDTAMYLCATSGGPGGQPQHFGDGTRLSIL.

CDR3 DNA: TGCGCCAGCAGCTTGCCGGGGGACACACCGACCGGGGAGCTGTTTTTT. Its protein product is CASSLPGDTPTGELFF. V usage is TRBV5-1 and J usage is TRBJ2-2; D possibly uses TRBD1 or TRBD2 (6 bases each). CDR1 is SGHRS, CDR2 YFSETQ, per germline. This CDR3 contains 16 residues. The V and J ends lost 1 base and 5 bases respectively, with 15 bases between them.

The chain has TRBV9 and TRBJ2-3, with TRBD2 matching 7 bases. Losses at the gene ends were 1 base for V and 0 bases for J; bases not matched to a gene: 8. The CDR3 spans 17 residues. The germline V gene has CDR1 SGDLS and CDR2 YYNGEE. CDR3 residues: CASSVPYLAVSTDTQYF. The CDR3 DNA reads TGTGCCAGCAGCGTACCATATCTAGCGGTGAGCACAGATACGCAGTATTTT.

The CDR3 spells CASSLGDYRGYGYTF. The CDR3 bases are TGTGCCAGCAGCTTAGGGGACTACCGGGGGTATGGCTACACCTTC. The chain recombines TRBV7-2 with TRBJ1-2; the D gene is possibly TRBD1 (5 bases). This CDR3 contains 15 residues. From germline, CDR1 is SGHTA and CDR2 FQGNSA. V lost 1 base to trimming and J lost 5 bases, with 14 bases between them.

This rearrangement joins TRBV5-1 to TRBJ1-1, with 7 bases aligning to TRBD1. Unmatched junction bases numbered 6, after V lost 4 bases and J lost 3 bases. The length of the CDR3 is 14 residues. CDR1 is SGHRS and CDR2 is YFSETQ in the germline V gene. The CDR3: CASSPTGTDTEAFF. DNA for the CDR3: TGCGCCAGCAGCCCTACCGGGACAGACACTGAAGCTTTCTTT.